This TCR beta chain was identified in a study of T cells in localized non-small cell lung cancer. Sequencing used immunoSEQ multiplex PCR; TCRdb keeps in-frame clones, though not all of them. The profile covers 55,000 to 65,000 clones, with roughly nine tenths appearing a single time and about 20% taken by the ten largest. CDR3 length equals 17 residues. Trimming removed 3 bases from V and 1 base from J; junction bases left unmatched: 6. Germline CDR1 SGHTA, CDR2 FQGNSA. The receptor was isolated from a man between 40 and 75 years old with stage I lung adenocarcinoma. This sample comprised peripheral blood, obtained before any cancer treatment. The rearrangement links TRBV7-2 to TRBJ2-5; 12 nucleotides align to TRBD2. CDR3 nucleotides: TGTGCCAGCAGCTTTAACCCGGGACTAGCGGGCCAAGAGACCCAGTACTTC. It translates to CASSFNPGLAGQETQYF. The whole variable domain, remainder taken from reference TRBV7-2 and TRBJ2-5, is GAGVSQSPSNKVTEKGKDVELRCDPISGHTALYWYRQSLGQGLEFLIYFQGNSAPDKSGLPSDRFSAERTGGSVSTLTIQRTQQEDSAVYLCASSFNPGLAGQETQYFGPGTRLLVL.